What follows are 20 T cell receptor beta chains derived from one specimen sequenced in a study of early T cells in non-severe SARS-CoV-2 infection. MiXCR, run by TCRdb on the 5' RACE reads, gives a single entry per CDR3 protein. Found here are roughly 42,000 distinct CDR3 sequences, 10% to 15% of them singletons; the top ten hold approximately 15%. Sequenced input: whole blood. All receptors derive from an adult who was a healthcare worker with PCR-confirmed SARS-CoV-2 infection or an uninfected control (not recorded which).

The gene calls are TRBV13 and TRBJ1-1; no clear D gene. CDR1 PRHDT and CDR2 FYEKMQ come from the germline V gene (reference sequence). Trimming took 2 bases from V and 1 from J, leaving 8 bases between them. The CDR3 is 14 amino acids. The CDR3 nucleotides are TGTGCCAGCAGCTTATTATACCCGAACACTGAAGCTTTCTTT. It encodes CASSLLYPNTEAFF.

The table lists this clonotype with many counts. The chain uses TRBV6-2 or TRBV6-3 and TRBJ2-7, with a possible D match to TRBD1 (6 bases). Germline CDR1 and CDR2: MNHEY and SVGEGT. V dropped 5 bases and J dropped 2 bases, with 19 bases sitting between them. The CDR3 runs 16 residues. CDR3 nucleotide sequence: TGTGCCAGCAGTCCCACTCCGTGGGACACAACCTACGAGCAGTACTTC. Protein sequence: CASSPTPWDTTYEQYF.

Turning to this clonotype: A clone one base away is much larger, so this may be a read error. The chain couples TRBV3-1 to TRBJ1-2; the match to TRBD1 covers 8 bases. The CDR3 runs to 15 residues. In germline, CDR1 is LGHDT, CDR2 YNNKEL (reference sequence). The CDR3 protein is CACSQDLSTGVGYTF. The DNA for the CDR3 is TGTGCCTGCAGCCAAGATCTCTCGACAGGGGTTGGCTACACCTTC.

This clonotype was counted ten times or more. The chain combines TRBV5-1 with TRBJ2-5, with unresolved D. Trimming cost V 1 base and J 5 bases, with 9 bases left between them. The CDR3 totals 13 residues. From germline, CDR1 is SGHRS and CDR2 YFSETQ. The chain's CDR3 is CASSLTTGETQYF. CDR3 nucleotide sequence: TGCGCCAGCAGCTTGACCACCGGGGAGACCCAGTACTTC. The whole variable domain, filled in from reference TRBV5-1 and TRBJ2-5, reads KAGVTQTPRYLIKTRGQQVTLSCSPISGHRSVSWYQQTPGQGLQFLFEYFSETQRNKGNFPGRFSGRQFSNSRSEMNVSTLELGDSALYLCASSLTTGETQYFGPGTRLLVL.

This clonotype was counted many times. The rearrangement links TRBV5-1 to TRBJ2-1; 8 bases are shared with TRBD1. The CDR3 is 13 residues long. Per the germline V gene, CDR1 is SGHRS and CDR2 is YFSETQ. Trimming cost V 3 bases and J 5 bases; bases outside gene matches: 1. This CDR3 reads CASSWTGNNEQFF. The CDR3 DNA reads TGCGCCAGCAGCTGGACAGGGAACAATGAGCAGTTCTTC.

A few counts support this clonotype. The chain is built from TRBV27 and TRBJ2-4; no clear D. Germline CDR1 is MNHEY and CDR2 is SMNVEV (reference sequence). Trimming pared 1 base from V and 1 base from J, leaving 5 bases between. CDR3 size: 14 residues. CDR3 in DNA: TGTGCCAGCAGTTTATACTGGGCCAAAAACATTCAGTACTTC. Protein sequence: CASSLYWAKNIQYF.

The chain is built from TRBV15 and TRBJ2-5; 9 bases match TRBD1. V shed 3 bases, J shed 4 bases, and the junction held 3 bases outside the gene matches. CDR3 length: 14 amino acids. Germline CDR1 LNHNV, CDR2 YYDKDF (reference sequence). CDR3 sequence: CATSRDRGGETQYF. For the CDR3, the DNA is TGTGCCACCAGCAGGGACAGGGGAGGAGAGACCCAGTACTTC.

As for this clonotype: An end of the junction differs from the germline gene, which may be a read error. The CDR3 DNA is TGTGCCAGCAGATACTCCTACAATGAGCAGTTCTTC. Translating gives CASRYSYNEQFF. This chain uses TRBV6-2 or TRBV6-3 with TRBJ2-1, with unresolved D. The CDR3 contains 12 residues. CDR1 is MNHEY and CDR2 is SVGEGT in the germline V gene.

There are a few counts of this clonotype. The J gene is TRBJ2-1, the V gene TRBV14, with D perhaps matching TRBD1 (6 bases). The CDR3 has 15 residues. Between the trimmed V and J ends, which lost 0 bases and 10 bases, there was a span of 16 bases. Germline-derived CDR1 and CDR2 are SGHDN and FVKESK. The CDR3 region is CASSQDLGALSEQFF. CDR3 nucleotides: TGTGCCAGCAGCCAAGATCTGGGGGCGCTTAGCGAGCAGTTCTTC.

This clonotype was observed at least ten times. V gene TRBV19 combines with J gene TRBJ1-4; D gene ambiguous. Trimming cost V 3 bases and J 5 bases, with 13 bases left between them. The CDR3 spans 15 residues. The germline gives CDR1 LNHDA, CDR2 SQIVND (reference sequence). The CDR3 region is CASSMWAAANEKLFF. The CDR3 DNA reads as TGTGCCAGTAGTATGTGGGCGGCGGCAAATGAAAAACTGTTTTTT.

This clonotype has just a few counts. The gene calls are TRBV11-2 and TRBJ2-1; unclear D gene. CDR3 length equals 12 residues. V was trimmed by 5 bases and J by 9 bases, leaving 11 bases between them. Germline lookup yields CDR1 SGHAT and CDR2 FQNNGV. CDR3 amino acids: CASSPHMGEQFF. For the CDR3, the DNA is TGTGCCAGCAGCCCGCACATGGGTGAGCAGTTCTTC.

This clonotype was seen only a few times. V is TRBV20-1 and J is TRBJ2-3; TRBD2 matches 15 bases. Trimming removed 5 bases from V and 2 bases from J; junction bases left unmatched: 11. CDR1 DFQATT and CDR2 SNEGSKA come from the germline V gene (reference sequence). The CDR3 length is 18 residues. The CDR3 nucleotides are TGCAGTGCTCGATTTGGACTAGCGGGAGGGCCAAACACAGATACGCAGTATTTT. This codes for CSARFGLAGGPNTDTQYF.

A few counts support this clonotype. This chain links TRBV7-2 with TRBJ1-3, with a tentative D call TRBD1 (5 bases). The germline CDR1 and CDR2 sequences are SGHTA and FQGNSA. V lost 5 bases, J lost 2 bases, and 7 bases lay in between. CDR3 length: 13 amino acids. CDR3 coding DNA: TGTGCCAGCAGCCCACAGGCTGGAAACACCATATATTTT. It yields the protein CASSPQAGNTIYF.

This clonotype was counted a few times. This rearrangement joins TRBV5-4 to TRBJ2-3, with 9 bases identical to TRBD2. The CDR3 runs 16 residues. The germline CDR1 and CDR2 sequences are SGHNT and YYREEE (reference sequence). V shed 3 bases, J shed 10 bases, and the junction held 15 bases outside the gene matches. CDR3 in DNA: TGTGCCAGCAGCTCTGTGGCTAGCGGGGTAGGCGGAGCGCAGTATTTT. Encoded protein: CASSSVASGVGGAQYF.

This clonotype was detected only a few times. This sequence joins TRBV28 and TRBJ2-3; 14 bases map to TRBD2. The CDR3 has 15 residues. V shed 5 bases and J 3 bases; nucleotides not matched to a gene: 1. The germline gives CDR1 MDHEN, CDR2 SYDVKM. This CDR3 reads CASSRTSGRTDTQYF. CDR3 sequence (DNA): TGTGCCAGCAGTCGGACTAGCGGGAGGACAGATACGCAGTATTTT.

This clonotype was counted ten times or more. J is TRBJ2-1 and V is TRBV29-1; no clear D. The CDR3 contains 14 residues. Germline V gene lookup returns CDR1 SQVTM and CDR2 ANQGSEA. Trimming took off 1 base at V and 0 bases at J, with 7 bases between the two ends. Here the CDR3 DNA reads TGCAGCGTTGAAGGAGTGAGCTCCTACAATGAGCAGTTCTTC. It encodes CSVEGVSSYNEQFF.

This clonotype was counted many times. The chain recombines TRBV14 with TRBJ2-7; 9 nucleotides line up with TRBD2. This CDR3 is built from 18 residues. Trimming cost V 4 bases and J 2 bases; bases outside gene matches: 15. The germline CDR1 and CDR2 sequences are SGHDN and FVKESK. The CDR3 here is CASSRSRGGRAGTYEQYF. CDR3 DNA: TGTGCCAGCAGCCGATCCCGAGGCGGGAGGGCCGGGACCTACGAGCAGTACTTC.

A few counts support this clonotype. The V gene is TRBV20-1, the J gene TRBJ2-3, with unresolved D. Per germline, CDR1 DFQATT and CDR2 SNEGSKA (reference sequence). Trimming removed 6 bases from V and 1 base from J, with 8 bases in between. There are 12 residues in the CDR3. This CDR3 is CSAAPGTDTQYF. The CDR3 region has the DNA TGCAGTGCGGCCCCGGGCACAGATACGCAGTATTTT.

Ten or more counts support this clonotype. The chain links TRBV7-9 to TRBJ2-5; D gene unclear. The CDR3 contains 11 residues. Trimming removed 8 bases from V and 4 bases from J, with 8 bases in between. Germline V gene lookup returns CDR1 SEHNR and CDR2 FQNEAQ (reference sequence). The CDR3 spells CASSALETQYF. In nucleotides, the CDR3 is TGTGCCAGCTCCGCTCTAGAGACCCAGTACTTC.

The chain couples TRBV9 to TRBJ1-3; possible D gene TRBD1, 5 bases. Germline V gene sequence: CDR1 SGDLS, CDR2 YYNGEE. This CDR3 is 15 amino acids long. V lost 4 bases and J lost 1, with 12 bases in between. The CDR3 loop reads CASSFNGGSGNTIYF. The CDR3 nucleotides read TGTGCCAGCAGCTTCAACGGGGGATCTGGAAACACCATATATTTT.